The entry below gives a single TCR beta chain sequence along with its context. Its antigen is unidentified. This entry is derived from a study of shared clonotypes between healthy human individuals. The CDR3 is 16 residues long. After removal of 1 base from V and 1 base from J, the junction contained 2 bases not matched to a gene. Germline assignment: CDR1 MGHRA and CDR2 YSYEKL. Running of the assay took place at deep level. Assay: immunoSEQ multiplex PCR; the TCRdb copy retains only in-frame clones and omits some. The sample shows about 79,000 clones, about 63% of them seen only once. Study results and limitations: Sequencing depth was predicted to influence how clonotypes are shared among donors. Limited genetic and exposure-history diversity came from having few donors.

The TCR was taken from a man aged 25 to 40 in good health. The sequenced sample consisted of memory CD8+ T cells sorted from blood. Subset denoted: CD45RO+ cells pooled with CCR7-negative TemRA cells. The chain employs TRBV4-1 and TRBJ2-3; 10 nucleotides match TRBD2. The CDR3 protein is CASSQGGLAGTDTQYF. CDR3 coding DNA: TGCGCCAGCAGCCAAGGTGGACTAGCGGGCACAGATACGCAGTATTTT.